A single sample gave rise to the 30 T cell receptor beta chains below, sequenced in a study of T cell responses to AZD1222 COVID-19 vaccine (TCRdb year 2021). Preparation of the library involved the immunoSEQ multiplex PCR assay. Sourced from immuneACCESS, this table was stored by TCRdb with only in-frame sequences that have V and J called. A share of the clones is absent; for the studies checked, an unresolved V gene accounts for under half, and the remainder has no known explanation. The sample has about 70,000 clones on record, 90% of them singletons. The top ten clones comprise 3% to 3.5% of the sample. Sample time point, as interpreted from the label and publication: about 28 days (+/-7) after the second vaccine dose. The sequenced sample was peripheral blood, obtained 28 days after the second AZD1222 dose. The source is an adult who received the AZD1222 COVID-19 vaccine.

CDR3 sequence (DNA): TGTGCCAGCAGTAGATCAAACACTGAAGCTTTCTTT. It is translated as CASSRSNTEAFF. The chain joins TRBV6-5 to TRBJ1-1; D uncertain. V dropped 5 bases and J dropped 2 bases, with 6 bases sitting between them. Per germline, CDR1 MNHEY and CDR2 SVGAGI. The CDR3 runs 12 residues.

J is TRBJ2-1 and V is TRBV7-8, with D perhaps TRBD2 (6 bases). Germline V gene sequence: CDR1 SGHVS, CDR2 FQNEAQ. The ends were cut back, 5 bases at V and 0 bases at J, with 20 bases in the middle. The length of the CDR3 is 18 residues. The CDR3 reads CASSIILSSASSYNEQFF. The CDR3 DNA follows: TGTGCCAGCAGCATAATTCTTTCTAGCGCGAGCTCCTACAATGAGCAGTTCTTC.

This clone was seen only a few times. The chain is built from TRBV20-1 and TRBJ1-2; a possible D gene is TRBD1 (5 bases). With 3 bases removed from V and 4 bases from J, the gap between germline ends came to 18 bases. Germline assignment: CDR1 DFQATT and CDR2 SNEGSKA (reference sequence). The CDR3 extends over 15 amino acids. CDR3 residues: CSASPPEQAVYGYTF. CDR3 nucleotide sequence: TGCAGTGCTAGTCCCCCCGAACAGGCTGTCTATGGCTACACCTTC.

V gene TRBV12-5 combines with J gene TRBJ1-5; 12 bases are shared with TRBD1. The CDR3 is made up of 16 amino acids. With 8 bases clipped from V and 4 bases from J, the junction kept 9 bases outside the gene matches. Germline CDR1 reads LGHNT; CDR2 reads FRNRAP. The CDR3 nucleotides read TGTGCTAGTATGGCCGGGACAGGGGGCATTAATCAGCCCCAGCATTTT. This gives the protein CASMAGTGGINQPQHF.

The chain uses TRBV18 and TRBJ2-1; 13 bases line up with TRBD2. V shed 5 bases and J 7 bases; nucleotides not matched to a gene: 14. In germline, CDR1 is KGHSH, CDR2 LQKENI. The CDR3 is 18 amino acids. The CDR3 region is CASSSAGGLAGSMNEQFF. CDR3 in DNA: TGTGCCAGCTCATCAGCAGGGGGACTAGCGGGATCTATGAATGAGCAGTTCTTC.

The chain's CDR3 is CAWAITGAGSYGYTF. The CDR3 bases are TGTGCCTGGGCTATTACAGGGGCGGGTTCTTATGGCTACACCTTC. The rearrangement joins TRBV30 to TRBJ1-2; 7 positions match TRBD1. V lost 5 bases, J lost 5 bases, and 14 bases stayed unmatched. The CDR3 totals 15 residues. Germline CDR1 is GTSNPN and CDR2 is SVGIG (reference sequence).

For the CDR3, the DNA is TGTGCTAGTGGTAATTTTCTAGCTGAAGCTTTCTTT. This codes for CASGNFLAEAFF. The chain couples TRBV12-5 to TRBJ1-1; D uncertain. The CDR3 extends over 12 amino acids. Germline V gene lookup returns CDR1 LGHNT and CDR2 FRNRAP. Trimming pared 5 bases from V and 6 bases from J, leaving 10 bases between. The whole variable domain, remainder taken from reference TRBV12-5 and TRBJ1-1, is DARVTQTPRHKVTEMGQEVTMRCQPILGHNTVFWYRQTMMQGLELLAYFRNRAPLDDSGMPKDRFSAEMPDATLATLKIQPSEPRDSAVYFCASGNFLAEAFFGQGTRLTVV.

The chain uses TRBV7-6 and TRBJ1-2; TRBD1 matches at 11 bases. The junction had 7 bases not matched to a gene; V was cut back by 5 bases and J by 8 bases. This CDR3 is 14 amino acids long. CDR1 SGHVS and CDR2 FNYEAQ come from the germline V gene. Written as DNA, the CDR3 is TGTGCCAGCAGCCCAGGACAGGGGGCGTTCGGCTACACCTTC. Protein sequence: CASSPGQGAFGYTF.

This chain uses TRBV5-1 with TRBJ1-4; TRBD1 matches 7 bases. With 2 bases clipped from V and 6 bases from J, the junction kept 4 bases outside the gene matches. Germline V gene lookup returns CDR1 SGHRS and CDR2 YFSETQ. The CDR3 length is 14 residues. CDR3 nucleotide sequence: TGCGCCAGCAGCTTTACAGGGGCGGATGAAAAACTGTTTTTT. Protein sequence: CASSFTGADEKLFF.

The chain couples TRBV11-3 to TRBJ1-1, with D tentatively TRBD1 (6 bases). CDR1 and CDR2 from the germline V gene are SGHNT and YENEEA. The CDR3 is made up of 17 amino acids. The germline V and J ends were trimmed by 5 bases and 0 bases, with 19 bases remaining between them. The CDR3 reads CASSPPGALLMNTEAFF. The DNA of the CDR3 is TGTGCCAGCAGCCCCCCGGGGGCCCTTTTGATGAACACTGAAGCTTTCTTT.

This clone was seen a single time. This chain joins TRBV5-1 and TRBJ2-1; D assignment may be TRBD1 or TRBD2 (5 bases each). With 3 bases removed from V and 5 bases from J, the gap between germline ends came to 15 bases. Germline V gene sequence: CDR1 SGHRS, CDR2 YFSETQ. The CDR3 runs 15 residues. CDR3 region: CASSSGTQSHNEQFF. As DNA, the CDR3 is TGCGCCAGCAGCTCCGGGACCCAATCCCACAATGAGCAGTTCTTC. Supplemented by reference TRBV5-1 and TRBJ2-1, the full variable domain reads KAGVTQTPRYLIKTRGQQVTLSCSPISGHRSVSWYQQTPGQGLQFLFEYFSETQRNKGNFPGRFSGRQFSNSRSEMNVSTLELGDSALYLCASSSGTQSHNEQFFGPGTRLTVL.

The rearrangement links TRBV7-3 to TRBJ1-3; the match to TRBD1 covers 8 bases. V gave up 5 bases and J gave up 2 bases; unmatched junction bases: 2. This CDR3 contains 14 residues. The germline V gene has CDR1 SGHTA and CDR2 FQGTGA. Here the CDR3 DNA reads TGTGCCAGCAGCCCAGGGGGCGCTGGAAACACCATATATTTT. It yields the protein CASSPGGAGNTIYF.

V is TRBV9 and J is TRBJ1-4; 9 bases match TRBD1. The CDR3 covers 17 residues. V shed 5 bases and J 8 bases; nucleotides not matched to a gene: 16. CDR1 and CDR2 from the germline V gene are SGDLS and YYNGEE. For the CDR3, the DNA is TGTGCCAGCAGTGCCGGGACAGGGTGGGGCGGTCAAGAAAAACTGTTTTTT. Protein sequence: CASSAGTGWGGQEKLFF.

The chain is built from TRBV29-1 and TRBJ1-2, with 9 bases aligning to TRBD1. This CDR3 contains 14 residues. Germline CDR1 reads SQVTM; CDR2 reads ANQGSEA. V lost 1 base and J lost 2; bases outside the gene matches: 2. This chain's CDR3 is CSVEVGTGNYGYTF. The CDR3 region has the DNA TGCAGCGTTGAAGTAGGGACAGGGAACTATGGCTACACCTTC.

The chain links TRBV4-1 to TRBJ1-5, with a tentative D call TRBD1 (5 bases). Per the germline V gene, CDR1 is MGHRA and CDR2 is YSYEKL. V lost 1 base and J lost 7, with 17 bases in between. The CDR3 runs 16 residues. Written as DNA, the CDR3 is TGCGCCAGCAGCCAAGGCTCGGGGGATTGGGGACAGCCCCAGCATTTT. Translated: CASSQGSGDWGQPQHF.

J is TRBJ1-1 and V is TRBV5-1, with 8 positions matching TRBD1. Per the germline V gene, CDR1 is SGHRS and CDR2 is YFSETQ. The CDR3 is made up of 14 amino acids. V shed 0 bases and J 5 bases; nucleotides not matched to a gene: 3. CDR3 bases: TGCGCCAGCAGCTTGGGACAGGGGCTGACTGAAGCTTTCTTT. It specifies CASSLGQGLTEAFF.

CDR3 sequence: CASSLERDDEQFF. CDR3 sequence (DNA): TGTGCCAGCAGCTTAGAGAGGGATGATGAGCAGTTCTTC. The V and J genes are TRBV11-2 and TRBJ2-1; D possibly corresponds to TRBD2 (5 bases). V lost 0 bases and J 8 bases, leaving 8 bases between the germline ends. This CDR3 contains 13 residues. Per the germline V gene, CDR1 is SGHAT and CDR2 is FQNNGV.

The rearrangement uses TRBV3-1 (or the pseudogene TRBV3-2) and TRBJ2-1; 8 nucleotides agree with TRBD2. Germline lookup yields CDR1 LGHDT and CDR2 YNNKEL (reference sequence). The CDR3 is 13 residues long. The trim removed 4 bases at V and 10 bases at J, leaving 6 bases unmatched. CDR3 coding DNA: TGTGCCAGCAGCCCCGGACTAGCTCGGGAGCAGTTCTTC. It encodes CASSPGLAREQFF.

V usage is TRBV3-1 (or the pseudogene TRBV3-2) and J usage is TRBJ1-2; D unclear. V was cut by 1 base and J by 10 bases, with 10 bases left in between. This CDR3 spans 12 amino acids. Germline V gene lookup returns CDR1 LGHDT and CDR2 YNNKEL (reference sequence). As DNA, the CDR3 is TGTGCCAGCAGCCAAGGGAGACAAGACTACACCTTC. Its translation is CASSQGRQDYTF.

Points on this clone: Other DNA sequences in this sample translate to the same CDR3. This chain's CDR3 is CAISEGQGYGYTF. CDR3 sequence (DNA): TGTGCCATCAGTGAAGGACAGGGGTATGGCTACACCTTC. The chain combines TRBV10-3 with TRBJ1-2; 9 nucleotides match TRBD1. The CDR3 consists of 13 residues. Germline V lookup: CDR1 ENHRY, CDR2 SYGVKD. After removal of 3 bases from V and 5 bases from J, the junction contained 1 base not matched to a gene.

This clone was seen a single time. The chain is built from TRBV5-5 and TRBJ1-6, with a possible D match to TRBD1 (5 bases). V lost 1 base and J lost 0, with 11 bases in between. This CDR3 region has 17 residues. In germline, CDR1 is SGHKS, CDR2 YYEKEE (reference sequence). The DNA of the CDR3 is TGTGCCAGCAGCTTGCGGGGGTATAGCTCCTATAATTCACCCCTCCACTTT. It yields the protein CASSLRGYSSYNSPLHF.

V usage is TRBV6-5 and J usage is TRBJ1-1; D gene unclear. The germline V and J ends were trimmed by 0 bases and 7 bases, with 9 bases remaining between them. CDR1 and CDR2 (germline): MNHEY, SVGAGI. The CDR3 consists of 13 residues. CDR3 sequence: CASSYSNGNEAFF. The CDR3 DNA follows: TGTGCCAGCAGTTACTCTAACGGCAATGAAGCTTTCTTT.

This clone has just a few counts. The chain carries TRBV24-1 and TRBJ2-1, with a tentative D call TRBD1 (5 bases). V was clipped by 5 bases and J by 10 bases, with 20 bases between them. Germline V gene data show CDR1 as KGHDR and CDR2 as SFDVKD. The CDR3 is 15 amino acids. As DNA, the CDR3 is TGTGCCACCAGTGCGGCCAGGGTGGGGAATGACGAGCAGTTCTTC. This gives the protein CATSAARVGNDEQFF.

The V gene is TRBV6-4, the J gene TRBJ2-1, with a weak D call TRBD2 (5 bases). Germline V CDR1 and CDR2: MRHNA, SNTAGT. The CDR3 is made up of 13 amino acids. Between the trimmed V and J ends, which lost 0 bases and 11 bases, there was a span of 11 bases. This chain's CDR3 is CASSDSHGEKQFF. The CDR3 bases are TGTGCCAGCAGTGACTCGCACGGGGAGAAGCAGTTCTTC.

The chain combines TRBV12-3 or TRBV12-4 with TRBJ2-7; 8 bases map to TRBD1. With V trimmed by 7 bases and J by 5 bases, 4 bases remained unmatched. The CDR3 extends over 12 amino acids. The CDR3 DNA follows: TGTGCCAGCAACAGGGGGTTTGACGAGCAGTACTTC. This codes for CASNRGFDEQYF.

The genes are TRBV6-5 and TRBJ1-1; D uncertain. The V gene lost 2 bases and the J gene lost 0 bases, with 7 bases spanning the gap. The germline gives CDR1 MNHEY, CDR2 SVGAGI. The CDR3 length is 14 residues. The CDR3 region has the DNA TGTGCCAGCAGTTACCGCGGGATGAACACTGAAGCTTTCTTT. Its protein is CASSYRGMNTEAFF.

The chain combines TRBV5-1 with TRBJ1-2, with D uncertain. CDR3 length: 12 amino acids. V lost 3 bases, J lost 8 bases, and 11 bases lay in between. The germline V gene has CDR1 SGHRS and CDR2 YFSETQ. The CDR3 here is CASSWEGLGYTF. The CDR3, as DNA: TGCGCCAGCAGCTGGGAAGGGCTGGGCTACACCTTC.

In nucleotides, the CDR3 is TGTGCCAGCAGCTTAGTGAGTGGGATGAGGGGAAACTATGGCTACACCTTC. This translates into CASSLVSGMRGNYGYTF. The chain employs TRBV7-2 and TRBJ1-2; perhaps TRBD1 as D (5 bases). Germline lookup yields CDR1 SGHTA and CDR2 FQGNSA. Trimming removed 1 base from V and 2 bases from J, with 17 bases in between. The CDR3 has 17 residues.

The V and J genes are TRBV5-6 and TRBJ1-5, with D tentatively TRBD1 (6 bases). Germline values: CDR1 SGHDT, CDR2 YYEEEE. The CDR3 is made up of 15 amino acids. Trimming removed 4 bases from V and 2 bases from J, with 13 bases in between. The CDR3 loop is CASSPRGGRNQPQHF. CDR3 sequence (DNA): TGTGCCAGCAGCCCCCGAGGGGGTCGCAATCAGCCCCAGCATTTT.

V gene TRBV19 combines with J gene TRBJ2-3; no definite D call. Germline loops: CDR1 LNHDA, CDR2 SQIVND (reference sequence). Trimming left V 4 bases short and J 4 bases short, with 6 bases between. The CDR3 is 12 residues long. In DNA form, the CDR3 reads TGTGCCAGTAGTAGCCAGGCAGATACGCAGTATTTT. Translation: CASSSQADTQYF.